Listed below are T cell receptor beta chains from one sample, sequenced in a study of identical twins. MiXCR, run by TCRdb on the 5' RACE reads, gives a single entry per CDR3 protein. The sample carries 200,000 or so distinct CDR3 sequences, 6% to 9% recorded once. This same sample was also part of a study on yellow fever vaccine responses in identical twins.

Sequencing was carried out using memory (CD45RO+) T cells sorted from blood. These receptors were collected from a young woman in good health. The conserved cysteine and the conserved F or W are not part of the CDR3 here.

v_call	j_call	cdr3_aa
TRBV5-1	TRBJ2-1	ASSLDTGLDEQF
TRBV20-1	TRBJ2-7	SADRTTYEQY
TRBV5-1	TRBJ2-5	ASSASQETQY
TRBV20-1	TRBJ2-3	SAPGLASTDTQY
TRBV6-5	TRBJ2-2	ASSLAFNTGELF
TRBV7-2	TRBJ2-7	ASSLEFRGLHEQY
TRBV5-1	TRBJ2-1	ASSGLVGSYNEQF
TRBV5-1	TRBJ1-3	ASSLEGGGNTIY
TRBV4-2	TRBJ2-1	ASSQEGQPYNEQF
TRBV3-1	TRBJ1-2	ASSQAWTGMGYT
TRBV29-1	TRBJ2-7	SVEEGTYEQY
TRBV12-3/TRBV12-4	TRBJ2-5	ASSWRETQY
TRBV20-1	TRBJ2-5	SAPAWGVQETQY
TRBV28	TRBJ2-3	ASSPALNAGDTQY
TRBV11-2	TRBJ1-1	ASSLRGGHTEAF
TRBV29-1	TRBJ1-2	SVGTGRNYGYT
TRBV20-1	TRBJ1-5	SASVDSLGGQPQH
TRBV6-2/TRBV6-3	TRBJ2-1	ASSYSFSRSYNEQF
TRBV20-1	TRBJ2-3	SAKLAGGYDTQY
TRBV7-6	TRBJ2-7	ASSPGLAGGPLHEQY
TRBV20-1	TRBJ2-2	SAFKSPGQGAGGELF
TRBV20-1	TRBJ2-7	SARDPLTSGSSYEQY
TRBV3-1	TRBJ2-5	ASSQGGRLETQY
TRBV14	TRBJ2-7	ASSPRGSMGTYEQY
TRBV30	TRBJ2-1	AWSVGLAELSSNEQF
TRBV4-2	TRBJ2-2	ASSLMTGGNTGELF
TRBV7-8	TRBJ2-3	ASSRNSAGSGTDTQY
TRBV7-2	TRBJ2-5	ASSATSRVWETQY
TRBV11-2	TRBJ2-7	ASSPGGRRSQY
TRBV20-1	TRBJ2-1	SAKRLAGSYNEQF
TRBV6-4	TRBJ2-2	ASSDSAGGQVTGELF
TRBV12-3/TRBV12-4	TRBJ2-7	ASSYTSLGYEQY
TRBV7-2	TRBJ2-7	ASSWTGVGTYEQY
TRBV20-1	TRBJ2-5	SARDRRGLETQY
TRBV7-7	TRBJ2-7	ASSPDRGVHEQY
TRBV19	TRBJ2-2	ASSISGQINTGELF
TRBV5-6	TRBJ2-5	ASSSGDRVLQETQY
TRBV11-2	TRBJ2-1	ASSSRISGGDNEQF
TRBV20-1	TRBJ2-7	SASLPGRESYEQY
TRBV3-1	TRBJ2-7	ATSWAASSYEQY
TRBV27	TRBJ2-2	ASKLVGANTGELF
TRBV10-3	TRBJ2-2	AIRRTGDTGELF
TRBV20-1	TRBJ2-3	SARSLWGQGLIADTQY
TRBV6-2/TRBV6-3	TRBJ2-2	ASSKLAGAPSTGELF
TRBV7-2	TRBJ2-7	ASSLSTGGYEQY
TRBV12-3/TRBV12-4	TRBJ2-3	ASSYQMPRDRDTDTQY
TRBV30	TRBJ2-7	AWSDGTDHYEQY
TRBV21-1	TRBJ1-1	ASSKMFAWLAEAF
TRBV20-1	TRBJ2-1	SARDASLAGSGNEQF
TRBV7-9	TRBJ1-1	ASSLVLVVTEAF
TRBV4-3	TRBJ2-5	ASSRNGAQETQY
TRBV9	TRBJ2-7	ASSRGTGRISYEQY
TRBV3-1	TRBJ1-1	ASSRAHMNTEAF
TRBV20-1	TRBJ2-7	SVPPPLTSGRSGEQY
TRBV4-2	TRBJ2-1	ASSQEAGGRYNEQF
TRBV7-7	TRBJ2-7	ASSPVAGGRSEQY
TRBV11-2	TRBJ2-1	ASSPRVQAGDNEQF
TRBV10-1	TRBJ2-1	ASGEGTSNDEQF
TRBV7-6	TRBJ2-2	ASSLVASGGSRGELF